This T cell receptor beta chain is from a study of blood T cell repertoires in COVID-19. In the study overall: Samples representing acute and convalescent COVID-19 were sourced from the United States, Italy and Spain.

Profiled with immunoSEQ multiplex PCR; TCRdb holds only in-frame clones, not every one. This sample has some 260,000 clones; roughly 86% occur once, and the top ten carry about 0.7%. CDR3 length: 15 residues. In germline, CDR1 is SGHVS, CDR2 FNYEAQ. Trimming removed 0 bases from V and 8 bases from J; junction bases left unmatched: 9. The receptor was isolated from a human donor in a cohort sampled during active COVID-19. Sample: peripheral blood. The chain carries TRBV7-6 and TRBJ1-2; 7 bases match TRBD1. CDR3 in DNA: TGTGCCAGCAGCTTAGCTACGACAGGGCCGCGCGGCTACACCTTC. Its protein is CASSLATTGPRGYTF.